This passage covers 13 T cell receptor beta chains from one sample sequenced in a study of T cell responses to AZD1222 COVID-19 vaccine. The protocol was immunoSEQ multiplex PCR, while the TCRdb copy is restricted to in-frame clones and leaves out a portion. The sample consists of 140,000 or so clones, about 89% of them appearing once. The sequences come from peripheral blood, collected 28 days after the second dose of the MenACWY control vaccine. The receptor source for this set is an adult who received the MenACWY meningococcal vaccine as a control.

The CDR3 reads CASSNAAANRGSRESNQPQHF. The CDR3 nucleotides are TGTGCCAGCAGCAACGCGGCGGCTAACAGGGGTTCGCGTGAGAGCAATCAGCCCCAGCATTTT. The chain couples TRBV28 to TRBJ1-5, with TRBD1 matching over 7 bases. V gave up 6 bases and J gave up 1 base; unmatched junction bases: 24. CDR1 is MDHEN, CDR2 SYDVKM, per germline. The CDR3 loop spans 21 amino acids.

The chain links TRBV3-1 (or the pseudogene TRBV3-2) to TRBJ2-2, with unresolved D. The CDR3 runs 13 residues. Germline assignment: CDR1 LGHDT and CDR2 YNNKEL (reference sequence). V was clipped by 0 bases and J by 1 base, with 0 bases between them. The CDR3 region has the DNA TGTGCCAGCAGCCAAGAGAACACCGGGGAGCTGTTTTTT. Encoded protein: CASSQENTGELFF.

The rearrangement uses TRBV27 and TRBJ2-5; the match to TRBD1 covers 7 bases. The CDR3 is 17 amino acids. V lost 3 bases and J lost 1; bases outside the gene matches: 11. Germline loops: CDR1 MNHEY, CDR2 SMNVEV (reference sequence). For the CDR3, the DNA is TGTGCCAGCAGTTTTACACCGACAGGGTCCGGCCAAGAGACCCAGTACTTC. This sequence encodes CASSFTPTGSGQETQYF.

The chain uses TRBV4-3 and TRBJ1-2; D not certain. V lost 0 bases, J lost 8 bases, and 13 bases lay in between. This CDR3 is built from 14 residues. Germline loops: CDR1 LGHNA, CDR2 YSLEER. The CDR3 spells CASSQELTVWGYTF. The CDR3 DNA is TGCGCCAGCAGCCAAGAACTTACAGTCTGGGGCTACACCTTC.

This clone was observed once. The V gene is TRBV5-4, the J gene TRBJ2-3; no clear D. CDR1 is SGHNT, CDR2 YYREEE, per germline (reference sequence). This CDR3 contains 14 residues. Trimming shortened V by 3 bases and J by 6 bases, and 14 bases separated the two germline ends. CDR3 in DNA: TGTGCCAGCAGCTCAGAGGTAGGGTCTGATACGCAGTATTTT. It translates to CASSSEVGSDTQYF.

The chain employs TRBV24-1 and TRBJ2-5; 8 bases match TRBD1. Germline CDR1 reads KGHDR; CDR2 reads SFDVKD. CDR3 length equals 15 residues. J was trimmed by 1 base and V by 3 bases; bases with no gene match: 3. CDR3 coding DNA: TGTGCCACCAGTGATATCCAGGGGGCCCAAGAGACCCAGTACTTC. Its protein product is CATSDIQGAQETQYF.

The chain carries TRBV14 and TRBJ2-7; D gene ambiguous. The CDR3 runs 15 residues. Germline V gives CDR1 SGHDN, CDR2 FVKESK. The V and J ends lost 5 bases and 4 bases respectively, with 18 bases between them. As DNA, the CDR3 is TGTGCCAGCAGCGCAGGTGGTCCGAAGGTATACGAGCAGTACTTC. It codes for CASSAGGPKVYEQYF.

The rearrangement uses TRBV19 and TRBJ2-4; 7 positions agree with TRBD1. Germline CDR1 is LNHDA and CDR2 is SQIVND (reference sequence). The CDR3 is made up of 13 amino acids. V lost 7 bases to trimming and J lost 6 bases; unmatched junction nucleotides: 6. CDR3 coding DNA: TGTGCCAGTACCCAAGCAGGGGGAAACATTCAGTACTTC. It specifies CASTQAGGNIQYF.

The rearrangement joins TRBV2 to TRBJ1-5, with D unclear. V dropped 4 bases and J dropped 3 bases, with 7 bases sitting between them. Germline CDR1 SNHLY, CDR2 FYNNEI. The CDR3 loop spans 13 amino acids. CDR3 protein: CASSGSDNQPQHF. In DNA form, the CDR3 reads TGTGCCAGCAGTGGGTCCGACAATCAGCCCCAGCATTTT.

The chain links TRBV19 to TRBJ1-1, with D possibly being TRBD1 (5 bases). Trimming removed 3 bases from V and 1 base from J, with 6 bases in between. CDR1 is LNHDA, CDR2 SQIVND, per germline (reference sequence). The length of the CDR3 is 13 residues. The CDR3 coding sequence is TGTGCCAGTAGTATCCAGGGGAACACTGAAGCTTTCTTT. This codes for CASSIQGNTEAFF.

This clone has a single count. J is TRBJ1-3 and V is TRBV10-3; a possible D gene is TRBD1 (5 bases). CDR1 ENHRY and CDR2 SYGVKD come from the germline V gene. The V gene lost 10 bases and the J gene lost 0 bases, with 13 bases spanning the gap. The CDR3 loop spans 14 amino acids. CDR3 region: CATAGPFSGNTIYF. The CDR3 DNA sequence: TGTGCCACCGCGGGGCCCTTCTCTGGAAACACCATATATTTT.

This chain joins TRBV7-2 and TRBJ2-2, with a tentative D call TRBD1 (5 bases). This CDR3 is 17 amino acids long. Germline values: CDR1 SGHTA, CDR2 FQGNSA. V lost 1 base to trimming and J lost 3 bases, with 15 bases between them. The CDR3 bases are TGTGCCAGCAGCTTAGACAGGCCTCTATCGGACACCGGGGAGCTGTTTTTT. Its protein is CASSLDRPLSDTGELFF.

With respect to this clone: Other DNA sequences of this sample code for an identical CDR3. The chain combines TRBV7-2 with TRBJ1-2; no definite D call. V lost 0 bases, J lost 0 bases, and 2 bases lay in between. In germline, CDR1 is SGHTA, CDR2 FQGNSA. This CDR3 region has 13 residues. This chain's CDR3 is CASSLATNYGYTF. As DNA, the CDR3 is TGTGCCAGCAGCTTAGCGACTAACTATGGCTACACCTTC.